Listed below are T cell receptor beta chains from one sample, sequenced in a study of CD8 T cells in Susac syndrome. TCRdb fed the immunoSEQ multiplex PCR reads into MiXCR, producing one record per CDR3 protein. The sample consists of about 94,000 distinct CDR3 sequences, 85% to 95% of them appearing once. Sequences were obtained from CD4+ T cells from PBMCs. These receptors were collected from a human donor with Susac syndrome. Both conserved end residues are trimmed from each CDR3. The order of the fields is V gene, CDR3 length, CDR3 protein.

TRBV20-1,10,SARDYGGPGF
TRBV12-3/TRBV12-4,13,ASSLGQGGTGELF
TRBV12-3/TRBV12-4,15,ASSFGMGLAAKETQY
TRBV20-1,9,SAGGADTQY
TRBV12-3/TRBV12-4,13,ASKRQGADNYGYT
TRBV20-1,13,SARPSGPGQETQY
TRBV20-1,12,SAERGDLSDTQY
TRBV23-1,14,ASGGDGLVMNTEAF
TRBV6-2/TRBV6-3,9,AGGQGGEQF
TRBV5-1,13,ASSLFTAGGYEQY
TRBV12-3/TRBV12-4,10,ASSLEGYEQY
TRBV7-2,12,ASSPRFGGETQY
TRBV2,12,ASRVGTAGNTIY
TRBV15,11,ATSSRSNGELF
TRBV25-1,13,ASSDFGGRSAEAF
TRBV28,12,ASTLTGQTYEQY
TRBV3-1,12,ASSQDTDNYEQY
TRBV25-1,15,ASSDPGMGGGNQPQH
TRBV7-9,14,ASSQRGLAGGETQY
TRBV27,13,ASSLTMGSNQPQH
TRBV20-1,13,SARGRGGLTETQY
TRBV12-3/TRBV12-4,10,ASTTLLDEQY
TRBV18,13,ASSPLTEGGDGYT
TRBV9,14,ASSVAGRTSYNEQF
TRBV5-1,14,ASSSGLAGGTDTQY
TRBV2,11,ASSFASGNTIY
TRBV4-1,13,ASSQIAGGRNEQF
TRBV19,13,ASSYRGGAGYEQY
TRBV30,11,AWSMGSAGELF
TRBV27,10,ASSLIGRTQY
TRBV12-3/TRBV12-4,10,ASSLGLFGYT
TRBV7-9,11,ASSSLSKDTQY
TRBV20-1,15,SARPRDMPQSHYGYT
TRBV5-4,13,ASSVPDSPNYGYT
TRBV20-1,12,SATGGPGTGELF
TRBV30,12,AWSRGQGNSPLH
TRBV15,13,ATSRVGPGSRGYT
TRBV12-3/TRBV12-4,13,ASSREGGSSYEQY
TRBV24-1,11,ATSGEGNQPQH
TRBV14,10,ASSPSGYEQY
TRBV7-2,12,ASSFQGGRETQY
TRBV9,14,ASSAVGGTRNYGYT
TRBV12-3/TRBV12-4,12,ASSLPGVDQPQH
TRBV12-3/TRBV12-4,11,ASTPGQDFEQY
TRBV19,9,ATMDSYEQY
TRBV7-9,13,ASSLGSGSPYGYT
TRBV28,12,ACAPGHRNTEAF
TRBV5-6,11,ASSLLRAYEQY
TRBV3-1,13,ASSQEWQGRYGYT
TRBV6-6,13,ASTDPRTANTEAF
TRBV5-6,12,ASSRERSDDTQY
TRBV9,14,ASSVRQRADQETQY
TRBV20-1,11,SASFGAQETQY
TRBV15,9,ATSRDNEQY
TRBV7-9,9,ASSLVGTQY
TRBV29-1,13,SARTGGGLGEKLF
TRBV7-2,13,ASSLGQAPVDTQY
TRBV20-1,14,SAPGRSGGSNQPQH
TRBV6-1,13,ASSGVQVFQETQY
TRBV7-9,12,ASSLSQKTGELF